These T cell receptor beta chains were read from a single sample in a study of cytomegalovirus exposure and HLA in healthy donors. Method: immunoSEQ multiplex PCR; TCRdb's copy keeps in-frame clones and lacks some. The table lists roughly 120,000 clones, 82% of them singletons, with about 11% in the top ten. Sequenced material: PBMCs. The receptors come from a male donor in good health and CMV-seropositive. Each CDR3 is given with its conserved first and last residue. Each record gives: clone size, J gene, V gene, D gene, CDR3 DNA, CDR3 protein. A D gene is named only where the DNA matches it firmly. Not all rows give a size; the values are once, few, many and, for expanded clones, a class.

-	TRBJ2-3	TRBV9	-	TGTGCCAGCAGCGTCCCCCCGGCGGGCACAGATACGCAGTATTTT	CASSVPPAGTDTQYF
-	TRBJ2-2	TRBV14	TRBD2	TGTGCCAGCAGCCAAGATAGGACTAGCGCTAACACCGGGGAGCTGTTTTTT	CASSQDRTSANTGELFF
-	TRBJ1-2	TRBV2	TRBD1	TGTGCCAGCAGTGAAGCGCTTCGGGACAGAGCTAACTATGGCTACACCTTC	CASSEALRDRANYGYTF
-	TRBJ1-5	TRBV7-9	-	TGTTCCAGCAGCTTATCGACAGAACGGGATCAGCCCCAGCATTTT	CSSSLSTERDQPQHF
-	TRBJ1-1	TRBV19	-	TGTGCCAGTAGTATGGGCAGGAACACTGAAGCTTTCTTT	CASSMGRNTEAFF
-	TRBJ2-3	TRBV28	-	TGTGCCGAAAAAGAGTCGGGCACAGATACGCAGTATTTT	CAEKESGTDTQYF
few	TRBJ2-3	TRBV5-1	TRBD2	TGCGCCAGCAGCTTAACTAGCGGGAATCCTACAGATACGCAGTATTTT	CASSLTSGNPTDTQYF
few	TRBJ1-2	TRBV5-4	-	TGTGCCAGCAGCTTAGAAGAACGGGGGTTTACTGGCTACACCTTC	CASSLEERGFTGYTF
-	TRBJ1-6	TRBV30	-	TGTGCCTGGAGTGTACCCGAGGCTGGTTCACCCCTCCACTTT	CAWSVPEAGSPLHF
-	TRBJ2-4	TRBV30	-	TGTGCCTGGAGTGTTGGAGGGGGGGACATTCAGTACTTC	CAWSVGGGDIQYF
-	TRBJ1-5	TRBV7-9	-	TGTGCCAGCAGCTTCCAAAATCAGCCCCAGCATTTT	CASSFQNQPQHF
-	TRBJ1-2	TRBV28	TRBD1	TGTGCCAGCAGTCCTCCGACAGGGCTTGATGGCTACACCTTC	CASSPPTGLDGYTF
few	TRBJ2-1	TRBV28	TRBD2	TGTGCCAGCAGTTTAACAGCTCGGCTAGCGGGATCTGAGCAGTTCTTC	CASSLTARLAGSEQFF